These 9 T cell receptor beta chains share one sample of origin, sequenced in a study of radiotherapy plus CTLA-4 blockade in lung cancer. Libraries were prepared by immunoSEQ multiplex PCR; TCRdb keeps only in-frame clonotypes and omits some of them. The data contain tens of thousands of clones, 65% to 80% of them seen just once; the ten biggest clones take up roughly a tenth. Sequenced here: peripheral blood, sampled from a patient treated with radiotherapy plus ipilimumab. The receptors come from a human donor with non-small cell lung cancer who had a complete response to radiotherapy plus ipilimumab.

The chain employs TRBV9 and TRBJ2-7; D assignment may be TRBD1 or TRBD2 (7 bases each). CDR3 length: 16 amino acids. The V gene lost 4 bases and the J gene lost 6 bases, with 23 bases spanning the gap. The germline V gene encodes CDR1 SGDLS and CDR2 YYNGEE. CDR3 coding DNA: TGTGCCAGCAGCTCCAGGGGGGCGGGGGCGGTTTCCGAGCAGTACTTC. Its protein product is CASSSRGAGAVSEQYF.

V gene TRBV27 combines with J gene TRBJ1-2, with no clear D. Germline V gives CDR1 MNHEY, CDR2 SMNVEV (reference sequence). Trimming removed 0 bases from V and 4 bases from J, with 6 bases in between. The CDR3 is 13 amino acids. CDR3 sequence (DNA): TGTGCCAGCAGTTTATCACCTGGCTATGGCTACACCTTC. It codes for CASSLSPGYGYTF.

The chain is built from TRBV4-1 and TRBJ2-3, with 9 bases lining up with TRBD2. CDR1 is MGHRA and CDR2 is YSYEKL in the germline V gene. J was trimmed by 0 bases and V by 0 bases; bases with no gene match: 7. The CDR3 contains 18 residues. The CDR3 protein is CASSQDPPTSGSTDTQYF. The CDR3 bases are TGCGCCAGCAGCCAAGATCCCCCGACTAGCGGTAGCACAGATACGCAGTATTTT.

This clone appeared once. V is TRBV19 and J is TRBJ2-3; 16 bases are a match to TRBD2. Trimming cost V 4 bases and J 14 bases; bases outside gene matches: 9. This CDR3 contains 15 residues. Germline V gives CDR1 LNHDA, CDR2 SQIVND (reference sequence). The CDR3 is CASSKKGLAGGPVYF. In DNA form, the CDR3 reads TGTGCCAGTAGTAAAAAGGGACTAGCGGGGGGGCCGGTGTATTTT.

Written as DNA, the CDR3 is TGTGCCAGCAGCTTAACAGGGGGCTTTCAGCAGTACTTC. This gives the protein CASSLTGGFQQYF. The rearrangement links TRBV5-6 to TRBJ2-5; 9 bases are shared with TRBD1. From germline, CDR1 is SGHDT and CDR2 YYEEEE. V dropped 2 bases and J dropped 11; count of bases not matched to a gene: 7. This CDR3 region has 13 residues.

The count of this clone is one. This chain links TRBV9 with TRBJ2-2, with D perhaps matching TRBD1 or TRBD2 (5 bases each). Germline CDR1 SGDLS, CDR2 YYNGEE. The CDR3 covers 16 residues. V was cut by 4 bases and J by 6 bases, with 19 bases left in between. CDR3 sequence: CASSPTGPASPGELFF. CDR3 nucleotides: TGTGCCAGCAGCCCAACGGGACCAGCAAGTCCCGGGGAGCTGTTTTTT. The variable domain in full, with the rest retrieved from reference TRBV9 and TRBJ2-2, is DSGVTQTPKHLITATGQRVTLRCSPRSGDLSVYWYQQSLDQGLQFLIQYYNGEERAKGNILERFSAQQFPDLHSELNLSSLELGDSALYFCASSPTGPASPGELFFGEGSRLTVL.

This sequence joins TRBV2 and TRBJ2-1, with 8 positions matching TRBD2. V gave up 2 bases and J gave up 6 bases; unmatched junction bases: 6. The CDR3 runs to 15 residues. Germline V gene lookup returns CDR1 SNHLY and CDR2 FYNNEI. DNA for the CDR3: TGTGCCAGCAGTGAATCGGGACTAGGCGGCAATGAGCAGTTCTTC. It yields the protein CASSESGLGGNEQFF. Full variable domain (rest looked up from reference TRBV2 and TRBJ2-1): EPEVTQTPSHQVTQMGQEVILRCVPISNHLYFYWYRQILGQKVEFLVSFYNNEISEKSEIFDDQFSVERPDGSNFTLKIRSTKLEDSAMYFCASSESGLGGNEQFFGPGTRLTVL.

This sequence joins TRBV28 and TRBJ2-1; D remains unclear. The CDR3 contains 15 residues. Per the germline V gene, CDR1 is MDHEN and CDR2 is SYDVKM. The V end lost 5 bases, the J end lost 1 base, and 12 bases lay between the germline ends. As DNA, the CDR3 is TGTGCCAGCAGTACGGACGGCTCGTCCTACAATGAGCAGTTCTTC. It codes for CASSTDGSSYNEQFF. Using reference TRBV28 and TRBJ2-1 for the parts outside the CDR3, the full variable domain is DVKVTQSSRYLVKRTGEKVFLECVQDMDHENMFWYRQDPGLGLRLIYFSYDVKMKEKGDIPEGYSVSREKKERFSLILESASTNQTSMYLCASSTDGSSYNEQFFGPGTRLTVL.

The table lists this clone with a count of one. V is TRBV20-1 and J is TRBJ1-1; no reliable D call. Trimming took 6 bases from V and 1 from J, leaving 6 bases between them. The CDR3 consists of 11 residues. CDR1 DFQATT and CDR2 SNEGSKA come from the germline V gene (reference sequence). CDR3 sequence reads: CSAKKNTEAFF. Here the CDR3 DNA reads TGCAGTGCAAAGAAGAACACTGAAGCTTTCTTT.